A single sample is the source of the 5 T cell receptor delta chains below, sequenced in a study of γδ T cells in repeated Plasmodium falciparum infection. TCRdb redid the clone calls on the multiplex PCR reads with CATT. The profile covers approximately 90,000 delta-chain clones, with roughly 0.9% appearing a single time and 9% to 10% taken by the ten largest. Bulk repertoires came from Vgamma9/Vdelta2+ or Vdelta2-negative gammadelta T cells flow-sorted from PBMC. The sample comprised gamma-delta T cells from blood. These receptor sequences come from a pool of human donors (malaria-infected and uninfected, not separated).

This clone was seen a handful of times. A far larger clone is a single base away, which makes a read error likely. In the same sample, other DNA sequences code for this CDR3. CDR3 region: CAWGFSYWGILDKLIF. Written as DNA, the CDR3 is TGTGCCTGGGGATTTTCGTACTGGGGGATACTCGATAAACTCATCTTT. The chain recombines TRDV2 with TRDJ1; TRDD3 matches 12 bases. TCRdb is silent on the J gene; assignment here came from matching the DNA to germline. CDR1 GEAIGNYY and CDR2 EKD come from the germline V gene. This CDR3 spans 16 amino acids. Losses at the gene ends were 7 bases for V and 4 bases for J; bases not matched to a gene: 12.

A remark on this clone: With a far larger clone one base away, a read error is the likely cause. This sample includes further DNA sequences coding for the same CDR3. The chain employs TRDV1 and TRDJ1; D remains ambiguous. Trimming stripped 2 bases from V and 0 bases from J, with 13 bases between. The germline V gene encodes CDR1 TSWWSYY and CDR2 QGS. The CDR3 spans 16 residues. CDR3 in DNA: TGTGCTCTTGGGGAAGCGGAGACGGCCGACACCGATAAACTCATCTTT. It translates to CALGEAETADTDKLIF.

For this clone: A far larger clone is just one base off, so this is likely a read error. Other nucleotide sequences in the sample specify the same CDR3. The CDR3 is CALGELLLEPSGRRDKLIF. CDR3 DNA sequence: TGTGCTCTCGGGGAACTACTCCTAGAGCCCTCGGGGAGGCGCGATAAACTCATCTTT. The chain recombines TRDV1 with TRDJ1; D possibly matches TRDD2 or TRDD3 (5 bases each). The J gene comes from matching the DNA to germline here; TCRdb lacks it. From germline, CDR1 is TSWWSYY and CDR2 QGS. The CDR3 consists of 19 residues.

This clone was seen a handful of times. Translating this DNA gives a protein that differs at residue 5 from the TCRdb one, which belongs to a much larger clone; a read error is likely, and the protein shown is this translation. This sequence joins TRDV3 and TRDJ1, with D possibly matching TRDD2 (6 bases). TCRdb lists no J gene, so it was determined here by aligning the DNA to germline. Germline V gene data show CDR1 as TVYSNPD and CDR2 as GDNSRS (reference sequence). The CDR3 is 22 amino acids. The V end was cut by 3 bases, the J end by 10 bases, with 48 bases between. As DNA, the CDR3 is TGTGCCTTCAATCGCCTTCTTCCTCCGTCGGTACTCTCAAATATCGGAGGTTGGAGACTCATCTTT. Protein sequence: CAFNRLLPPSVLSNIGGWRLIF.

This clone occurred a few times. TCRdb pairs this DNA with a much larger clone's protein that differs at residue 3, likely a read error; the protein shown was translated from the DNA. The chain carries TRDV1 and TRDJ1; 7 bases are a match to TRDD3. There are 17 residues in the CDR3. Germline CDR1 reads TSWWSYY; CDR2 reads QGS. The CDR3 spells CAPGEPPYGGIPDKLIF. CDR3 coding DNA: TGTGCTCCTGGGGAACCGCCCTACGGGGGGATCCCAGATAAACTCATCTTT.